The T cell receptor (beta chain) under discussion was sequenced for a study of cytomegalovirus exposure and HLA in healthy donors. Regarding the study as a whole: It was reported in a later analysis that an Asian-associated ancestry cluster showed fewer N-insertions than the approximately 670-donor mean. In an earlier analysis, most TCR beta V segments were productive about 87% or about 30% of the time.

Between the trimmed V and J ends, which lost 3 bases and 6 bases, there was a span of 15 bases. The CDR3 runs 15 residues. CDR1 and CDR2 (germline): MDHEN, SYDVKM. Both 60 Vbeta primers and 13 Jbeta primers went into the PCR. Repertoires were generated with immunoSEQ multiplex PCR, while TCRdb's copy carries only in-frame clones and drops some. This table has 120,000 to 150,000 clones, about 75% appearing once. This clone came up once. Its antigen is not identified. At the time of sampling, donors were nominally healthy, though unrecorded immune exposures were likely. The sample taken for sequencing was PBMCs. This sequence joins TRBV28 and TRBJ1-5; D might be TRBD1 (6 bases). The clonotype was recovered from a man aged 35-49 years in good health and CMV-seronegative. DNA of the CDR3: TGTGCCAGCAGTTTTCGATCTGGGGACACTCAGCCCCAGCATTTT. This gives the protein CASSFRSGDTQPQHF. Filled out from reference TRBV28 and TRBJ1-5, the complete variable domain reads DVKVTQSSRYLVKRTGEKVFLECVQDMDHENMFWYRQDPGLGLRLIYFSYDVKMKEKGDIPEGYSVSREKKERFSLILESASTNQTSMYLCASSFRSGDTQPQHFGDGTRLSIL.